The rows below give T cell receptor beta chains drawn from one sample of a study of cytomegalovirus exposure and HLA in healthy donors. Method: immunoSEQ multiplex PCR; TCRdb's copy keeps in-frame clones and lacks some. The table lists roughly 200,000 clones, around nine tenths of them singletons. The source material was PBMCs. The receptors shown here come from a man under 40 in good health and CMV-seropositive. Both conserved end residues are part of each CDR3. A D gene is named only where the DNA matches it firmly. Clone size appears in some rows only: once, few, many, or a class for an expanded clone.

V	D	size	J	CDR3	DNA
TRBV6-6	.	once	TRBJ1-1	CASSFKGSTEAFF	TGTGCCAGCAGTTTTAAGGGCTCCACTGAAGCTTTCTTT
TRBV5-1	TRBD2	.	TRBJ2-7	CASSPLRGGETYEQYF	TGCGCCAGCAGCCCCCTACGGGGGGGGGAGACCTACGAGCAGTACTTC
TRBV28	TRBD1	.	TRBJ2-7	CASRATGTGAVEQYF	TGTGCCAGCAGGGCAACCGGGACAGGGGCTGTCGAGCAGTACTTC
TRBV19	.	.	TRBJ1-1	CASSPLPGNEAFF	TGTGCCAGTAGTCCCCTCCCAGGGAATGAAGCTTTCTTT
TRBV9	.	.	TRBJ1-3	CASSVMSSGNTIYF	TGTGCCAGCAGCGTAATGAGCTCTGGAAACACCATATATTTT
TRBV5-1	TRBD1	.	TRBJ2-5	CASSNGQGVTETQYF	TGCGCCAGCAGCAACGGACAGGGGGTAACGGAGACCCAGTACTTC
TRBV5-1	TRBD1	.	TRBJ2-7	CASSWGGTGAYEQYF	TGCGCCAGCAGCTGGGGAGGGACAGGGGCCTACGAGCAGTACTTC
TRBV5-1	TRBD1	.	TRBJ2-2	CASSIGGTETGELFF	TGCGCCAGCAGCATTGGTGGGACAGAGACCGGGGAGCTGTTTTTT
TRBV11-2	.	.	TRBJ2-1	CASSLGAGEQFF	TGTGCCAGCAGCTTAGGAGCGGGTGAGCAGTTCTTC
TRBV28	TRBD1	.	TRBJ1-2	CASRKQGANSGYTF	TGTGCCAGCAGAAAACAGGGGGCGAATAGTGGCTACACCTTC
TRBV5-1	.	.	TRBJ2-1	CASSSVSGDFKRSYNEQFF	TGCGCCAGCAGCTCCGTCTCAGGTGATTTTAAGCGTTCCTACAATGAGCAGTTCTTC
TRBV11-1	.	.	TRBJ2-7	CASSFSGVSPYEQYF	TGTGCCAGCAGCTTCTCCGGGGTTAGCCCCTACGAGCAGTACTTC
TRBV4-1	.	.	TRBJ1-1	CASSQGRQRTEAFF	TGCGCCAGCAGCCAGGGCCGACAGAGGACTGAAGCTTTCTTT
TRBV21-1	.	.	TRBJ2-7	CASSKVPDSGPGLGCEQYF	TGTGCCAGCAGCAAAGTTCCGGATTCTGGGCCGGGACTTGGCTGCGAGCAGTACTTC
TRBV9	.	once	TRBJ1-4	CASSPGAGFYEKLFF	TGTGCCAGCAGCCCAGGGGCGGGGTTTTATGAAAAACTGTTTTTT
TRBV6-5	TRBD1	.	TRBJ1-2	CASGLPGQGSYGYTF	TGTGCCAGCGGCTTACCGGGACAGGGGTCCTATGGCTACACCTTC